This entry lists 4 T cell receptor beta chains sequenced from one sample in a study of glioma-infiltrating T cells. TCR alpha and beta CDR3 regions were amplified from RNA using iRepertoire nested multiplex PCR. TCRdb analysed the multiplex PCR reads with MiXCR anew, one entry per CDR3 protein. The table includes around 350,000 distinct CDR3 sequences, 35% to 45% detected once. Sequenced material: glioma tissue, nonneoplastic brain tissue, or PBMCs (not recorded which). All receptors come from a human donor with low-grade glioma or glioblastoma, undergoing nonglioma brain surgery, or in good health (not recorded which).

V is TRBV20-1 and J is TRBJ2-7, with 11 bases lining up with TRBD1. CDR3 length: 14 residues. The V segment lost 4 bases and the J segment 6 bases; nucleotides outside the gene matches: 8. Germline V gene sequence: CDR1 DFQATT, CDR2 SNEGSKA (reference sequence). For the CDR3, the DNA is TGCAGTGCTAAAGACCGGGACAGGGGGTCCGAGCAGTACTTC. Its protein is CSAKDRDRGSEQYF.

The rearrangement uses TRBV6-6 and TRBJ2-2; D may be TRBD2 (5 bases). The CDR3 sequence is 12 residues long. Germline assignment: CDR1 MNHNY and CDR2 SVGAGI (reference sequence). The ends were cut back, 2 bases at V and 11 bases at J, with 9 bases in the middle. CDR3 DNA: TGTGCCAGCAGTTACGCAAGACTAGAGCTGTTTTTT. It translates to CASSYARLELFF.

This clonotype was seen a handful of times. The DNA of the CDR3 is TGCAGTGCTAGAGATCTCACGGATAATCAGCCCCAGCATTTT. This codes for CSARDLTDNQPQHF. V and J are TRBV20-1 and TRBJ1-5; D gene uncertain. V shed 0 bases and J shed 4 bases, with 10 bases lying between them. Germline V lookup: CDR1 DFQATT, CDR2 SNEGSKA (reference sequence). This CDR3 has 14 residues.

This clonotype was counted a few times. The V gene is TRBV28, the J gene TRBJ2-7, with 7 bases matching TRBD2. CDR3 length equals 14 residues. Germline V CDR1 and CDR2: MDHEN, SYDVKM. Trimming at V came to 3 bases and at J to 7 bases, leaving 9 bases not matched to a gene. The CDR3 DNA reads TGTGCCAGCAGTTTGGTGGGAGGGCCTCGGGAGCAGTACTTC. Amino acids: CASSLVGGPREQYF.